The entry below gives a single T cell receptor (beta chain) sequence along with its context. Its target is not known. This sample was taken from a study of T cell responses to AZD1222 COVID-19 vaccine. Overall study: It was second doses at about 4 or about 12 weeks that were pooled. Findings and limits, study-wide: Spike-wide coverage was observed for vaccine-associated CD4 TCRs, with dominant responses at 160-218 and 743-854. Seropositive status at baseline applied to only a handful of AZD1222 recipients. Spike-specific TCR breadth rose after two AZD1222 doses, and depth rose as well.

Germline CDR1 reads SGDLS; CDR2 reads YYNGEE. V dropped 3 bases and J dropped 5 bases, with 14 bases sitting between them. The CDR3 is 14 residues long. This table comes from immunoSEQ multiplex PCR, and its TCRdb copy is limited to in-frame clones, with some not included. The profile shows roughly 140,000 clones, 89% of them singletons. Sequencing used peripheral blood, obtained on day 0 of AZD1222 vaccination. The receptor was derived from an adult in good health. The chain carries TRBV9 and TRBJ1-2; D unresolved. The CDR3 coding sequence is TGTGCCAGCAGCGCTTTATCAGGATCTTATGGCTACACCTTC. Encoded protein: CASSALSGSYGYTF. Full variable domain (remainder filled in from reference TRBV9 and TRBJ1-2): DSGVTQTPKHLITATGQRVTLRCSPRSGDLSVYWYQQSLDQGLQFLIQYYNGEERAKGNILERFSAQQFPDLHSELNLSSLELGDSALYFCASSALSGSYGYTFGSGTRLTVV.